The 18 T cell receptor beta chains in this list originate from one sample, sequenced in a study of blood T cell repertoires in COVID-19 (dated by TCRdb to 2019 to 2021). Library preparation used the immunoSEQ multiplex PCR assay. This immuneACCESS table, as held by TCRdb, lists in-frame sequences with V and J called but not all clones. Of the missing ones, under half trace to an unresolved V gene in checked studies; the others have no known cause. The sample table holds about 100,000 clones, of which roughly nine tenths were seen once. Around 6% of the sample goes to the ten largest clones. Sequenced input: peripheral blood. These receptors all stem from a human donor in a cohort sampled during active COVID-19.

The CDR3 region has the DNA TGTGCCAGCAACCTCGGGGTCCAAGAGACCCAGTACTTC. The encoded protein is CASNLGVQETQYF. The rearrangement uses TRBV7-9 and TRBJ2-5; possible D gene TRBD2, 5 bases. CDR1 and CDR2 from the germline V gene are SEHNR and FQNEAQ (reference sequence). Trimming took off 7 bases at V and 1 base at J, with 10 bases between the two ends. This CDR3 region has 13 residues.

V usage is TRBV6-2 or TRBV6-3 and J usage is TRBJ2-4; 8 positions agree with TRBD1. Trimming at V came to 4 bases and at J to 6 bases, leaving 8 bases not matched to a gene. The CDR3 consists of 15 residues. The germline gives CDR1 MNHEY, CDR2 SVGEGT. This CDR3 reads CASSSGQGRVNIQYF. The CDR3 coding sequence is TGTGCCAGCAGTTCCGGACAGGGTAGGGTAAACATTCAGTACTTC.

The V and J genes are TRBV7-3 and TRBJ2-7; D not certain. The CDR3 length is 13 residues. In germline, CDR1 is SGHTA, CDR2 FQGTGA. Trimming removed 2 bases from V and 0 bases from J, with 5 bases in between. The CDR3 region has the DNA TGTGCCAGCAGCTTAGATAGCTCCTACGAGCAGTACTTC. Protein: CASSLDSSYEQYF.

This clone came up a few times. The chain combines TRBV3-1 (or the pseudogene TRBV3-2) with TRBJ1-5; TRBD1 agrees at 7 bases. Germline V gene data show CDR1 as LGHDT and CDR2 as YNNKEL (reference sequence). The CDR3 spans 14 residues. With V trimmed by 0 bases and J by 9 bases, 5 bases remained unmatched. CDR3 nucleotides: TGTGCCAGCAGCCAAGACTCAGGGGGGACGCCCCAGCATTTT. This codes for CASSQDSGGTPQHF.

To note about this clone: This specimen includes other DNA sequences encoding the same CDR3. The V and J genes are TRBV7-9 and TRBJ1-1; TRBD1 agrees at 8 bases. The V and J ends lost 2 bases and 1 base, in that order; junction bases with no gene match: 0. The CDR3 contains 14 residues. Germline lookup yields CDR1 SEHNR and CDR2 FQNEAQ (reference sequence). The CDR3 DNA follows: TGTGCCAGCAGCTTACAGGGGGCGAACACTGAAGCTTTCTTT. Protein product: CASSLQGANTEAFF.

In DNA form, the CDR3 reads TGTGCCAGCAGTTCCTTTGGGCCAGGGGCGGTCTTCCATCGGGGCTACACCTTC. This translates into CASSSFGPGAVFHRGYTF. The rearrangement links TRBV28 to TRBJ1-2; the D gene is possibly TRBD1 (6 bases). The CDR3 is 18 residues long. The germline gives CDR1 MDHEN, CDR2 SYDVKM. Trimming stripped 4 bases from V and 8 bases from J, with 29 bases between.

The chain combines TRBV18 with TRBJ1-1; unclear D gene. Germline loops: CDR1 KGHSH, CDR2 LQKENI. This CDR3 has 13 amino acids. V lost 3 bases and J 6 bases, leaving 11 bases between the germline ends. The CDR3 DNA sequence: TGTGCCAGCTCACCTCTCCCAGAGGCTGAAGCTTTCTTT. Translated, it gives CASSPLPEAEAFF.

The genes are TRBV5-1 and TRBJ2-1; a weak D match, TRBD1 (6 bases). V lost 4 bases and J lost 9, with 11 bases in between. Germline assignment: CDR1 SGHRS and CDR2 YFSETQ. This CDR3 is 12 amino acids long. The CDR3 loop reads CASSSQGIEQFF. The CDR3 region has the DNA TGCGCCAGCAGCAGCCAGGGGATTGAGCAGTTCTTC.

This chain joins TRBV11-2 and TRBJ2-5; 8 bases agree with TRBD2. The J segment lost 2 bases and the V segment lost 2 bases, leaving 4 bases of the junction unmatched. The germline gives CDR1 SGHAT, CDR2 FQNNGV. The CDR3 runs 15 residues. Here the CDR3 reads CASSLLAGRQETQYF. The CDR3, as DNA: TGTGCCAGCAGCTTATTAGCGGGGAGACAAGAGACCCAGTACTTC.

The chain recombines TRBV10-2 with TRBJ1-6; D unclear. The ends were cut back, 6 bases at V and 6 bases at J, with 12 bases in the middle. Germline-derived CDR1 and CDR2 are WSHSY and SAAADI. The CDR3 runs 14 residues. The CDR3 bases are TGCGCCAGCAGGAACGGGGTCGGTAATTCACCCCTCCACTTT. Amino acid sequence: CASRNGVGNSPLHF.

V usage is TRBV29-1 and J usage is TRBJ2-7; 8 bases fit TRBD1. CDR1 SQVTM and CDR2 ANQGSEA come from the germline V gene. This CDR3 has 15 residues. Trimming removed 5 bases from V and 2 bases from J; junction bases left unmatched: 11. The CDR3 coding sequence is TGCAGCGTTATCAGGGGGCAAAAGGGAACCTACGAGCAGTACTTC. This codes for CSVIRGQKGTYEQYF.

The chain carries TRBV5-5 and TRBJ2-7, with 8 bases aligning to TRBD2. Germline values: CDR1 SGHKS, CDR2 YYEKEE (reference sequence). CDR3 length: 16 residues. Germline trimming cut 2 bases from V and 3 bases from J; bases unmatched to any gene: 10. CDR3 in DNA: TGTGCCAGCAGCTTATTCTCAAGCGGGAGAAACTACGAGCAGTACTTC. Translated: CASSLFSSGRNYEQYF.

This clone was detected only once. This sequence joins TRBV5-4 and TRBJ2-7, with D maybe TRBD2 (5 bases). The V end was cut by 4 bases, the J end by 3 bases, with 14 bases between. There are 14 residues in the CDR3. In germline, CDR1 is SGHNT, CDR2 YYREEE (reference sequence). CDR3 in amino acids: CASSQTESGYEQYF. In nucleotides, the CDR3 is TGTGCCAGCAGCCAGACCGAAAGCGGCTACGAGCAGTACTTC. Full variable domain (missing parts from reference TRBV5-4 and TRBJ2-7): ETGVTQSPTHLIKTRGQQVTLRCSSQSGHNTVSWYQQALGQGPQFIFQYYREEENGRGNFPPRFSGLQFPNYSSELNVNALELDDSALYLCASSQTESGYEQYFGPGTRLTVT.

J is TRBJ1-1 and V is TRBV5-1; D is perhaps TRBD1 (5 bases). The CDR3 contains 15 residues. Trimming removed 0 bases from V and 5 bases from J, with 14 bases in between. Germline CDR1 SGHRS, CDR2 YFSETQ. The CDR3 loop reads CASSLAVGEETEAFF. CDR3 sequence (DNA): TGCGCCAGCAGCTTGGCCGTGGGGGAGGAGACTGAAGCTTTCTTT.

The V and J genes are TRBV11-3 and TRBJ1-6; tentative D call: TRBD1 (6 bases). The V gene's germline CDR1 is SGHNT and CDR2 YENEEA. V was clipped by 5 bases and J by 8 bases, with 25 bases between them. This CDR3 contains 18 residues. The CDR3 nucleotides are TGTGCCAGCAGCCGGTTCTCTACATTACAGGGAATGGATTCACCCCTCCACTTT. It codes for CASSRFSTLQGMDSPLHF.

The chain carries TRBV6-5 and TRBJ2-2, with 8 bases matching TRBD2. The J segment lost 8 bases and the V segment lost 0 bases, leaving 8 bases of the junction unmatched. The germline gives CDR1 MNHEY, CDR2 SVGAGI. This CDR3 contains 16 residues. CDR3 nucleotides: TGTGCCAGCAGTTACTCGCGGCGGGAGGTTTCGGGGGAGCTGTTTTTT. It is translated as CASSYSRREVSGELFF.

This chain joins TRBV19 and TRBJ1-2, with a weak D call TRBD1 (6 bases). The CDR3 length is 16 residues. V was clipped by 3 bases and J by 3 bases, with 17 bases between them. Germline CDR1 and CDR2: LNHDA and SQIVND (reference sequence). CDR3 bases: TGTGCCAGTAGTATTGGAGGCTTAGGGGGAGACTATGGCTACACCTTC. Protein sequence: CASSIGGLGGDYGYTF.

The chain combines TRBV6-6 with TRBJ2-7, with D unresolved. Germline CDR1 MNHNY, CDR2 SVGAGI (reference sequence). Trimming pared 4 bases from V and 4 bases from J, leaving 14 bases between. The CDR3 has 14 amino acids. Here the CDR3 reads CASSSARVFYEQYF. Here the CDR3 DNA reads TGTGCCAGCAGTTCCGCCCGAGTCTTTTACGAGCAGTACTTC.